Listed below are T cell receptor beta chains from one sample, sequenced in a study of T cell responses to AZD1222 COVID-19 vaccine. Here immunoSEQ multiplex PCR was the method, and the copy in TCRdb shows in-frame clones only, minus some. The sample has approximately 110,000 clones; around 92% are singletons. The sequencing here drew on peripheral blood, taken 28 days after the second AZD1222 dose. The receptor set was obtained from an adult who received the AZD1222 COVID-19 vaccine. CDR3s include the opening cysteine and the closing phenylalanine or tryptophan. A D gene is named only where the DNA matches it firmly. Only some rows state a clone size, as once, few, many or a class for expanded clones.

-	-	TRBV7-2	TRBJ2-7	CASSPSSYEQYF	TGTGCCAGCAGCCCGAGCTCCTACGAGCAGTACTTC
-	-	TRBV7-9	TRBJ1-4	CASSLATGEKLFF	TGTGCCAGCAGCTTAGCTACAGGGGAAAAACTGTTTTTT
TRBD2	-	TRBV3-1/TRBV3-2	TRBJ2-3	CASSSAGGYTQYF	TGTGCCAGCAGTTCTGCGGGAGGATATACGCAGTATTTT
TRBD1	-	TRBV28	TRBJ2-2	CASEVQGQAGELFF	TGTGCCAGCGAAGTTCAGGGACAGGCCGGGGAGCTGTTTTTT
-	once	TRBV5-1	TRBJ2-7	CASSLGVANYEQYF	TGCGCCAGCAGCCTAGGGGTGGCGAACTACGAGCAGTACTTC
-	-	TRBV18	TRBJ2-1	CASSPGGVAQFF	TGTGCCAGCTCACCTGGGGGCGTAGCGCAGTTCTTC
-	-	TRBV18	TRBJ1-1	CASSGRSSEAFF	TGTGCCAGCTCAGGCAGGTCGTCTGAAGCTTTCTTT
-	-	TRBV7-2	TRBJ1-2	CASSLYRADYGYTF	TGTGCCAGCAGCTTATACAGAGCAGACTATGGCTACACCTTC
TRBD1	-	TRBV28	TRBJ1-5	CASSLPRTGSNQPQHF	TGTGCCAGCAGTTTACCCCGGACAGGGTCCAATCAGCCCCAGCATTTT
-	-	TRBV19	TRBJ2-2	CASNQGPLTGELFF	TGTGCCAGTAATCAGGGACCGCTCACCGGGGAGCTGTTTTTT
-	-	TRBV27	TRBJ2-7	CASSLAGLVHEQYF	TGTGCCAGCAGTTTAGCGGGATTGGTCCACGAGCAGTACTTC
TRBD1	few	TRBV7-9	TRBJ2-7	CASSPRQGFYEQYF	TGTGCCAGCAGCCCAAGACAGGGGTTCTACGAGCAGTACTTC
TRBD1	-	TRBV7-8	TRBJ1-2	CASTKVQGASGYTF	TGTGCCAGCACGAAGGTCCAGGGGGCGTCTGGCTACACCTTC
-	-	TRBV10-3	TRBJ2-2	CAISEPGTDPNTGELFF	TGTGCCATCAGTGAGCCTGGGACCGACCCGAACACCGGGGAGCTGTTTTTT
-	-	TRBV12-3/TRBV12-4	TRBJ2-7	CASSLKGAYEQYF	TGTGCCAGCAGTTTAAAGGGGGCCTACGAGCAGTACTTC
-	-	TRBV6-5	TRBJ1-3	CASKEQTKTGNTIYF	TGTGCCAGCAAGGAACAGACCAAAACTGGAAACACCATATATTTT
-	-	TRBV3-1/TRBV3-2	TRBJ1-1	CASSQGEATEAFF	TGTGCCAGCAGCCAGGGGGAGGCGACTGAAGCTTTCTTT
-	-	TRBV5-1	TRBJ2-5	CASSLAGGETQYF	TGCGCCAGCAGCTTAGCAGGGGGGGAGACCCAGTACTTC